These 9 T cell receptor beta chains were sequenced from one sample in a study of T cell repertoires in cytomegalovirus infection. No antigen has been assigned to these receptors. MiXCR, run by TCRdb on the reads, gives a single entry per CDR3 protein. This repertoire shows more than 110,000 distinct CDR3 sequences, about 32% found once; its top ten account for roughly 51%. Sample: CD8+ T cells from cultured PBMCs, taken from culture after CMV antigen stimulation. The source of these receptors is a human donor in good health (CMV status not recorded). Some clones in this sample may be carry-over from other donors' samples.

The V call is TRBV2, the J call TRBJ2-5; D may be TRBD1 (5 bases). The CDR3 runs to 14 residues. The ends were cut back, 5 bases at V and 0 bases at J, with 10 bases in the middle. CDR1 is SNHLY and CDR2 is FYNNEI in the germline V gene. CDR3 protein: CASSLQANQETQYF. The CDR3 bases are TGTGCCAGCAGTTTACAGGCTAACCAAGAGACCCAGTACTTC. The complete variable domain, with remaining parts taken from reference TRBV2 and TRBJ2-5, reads EPEVTQTPSHQVTQMGQEVILRCVPISNHLYFYWYRQILGQKVEFLVSFYNNEISEKSEIFDDQFSVERPDGSNFTLKIRSTKLEDSAMYFCASSLQANQETQYFGPGTRLLVL.

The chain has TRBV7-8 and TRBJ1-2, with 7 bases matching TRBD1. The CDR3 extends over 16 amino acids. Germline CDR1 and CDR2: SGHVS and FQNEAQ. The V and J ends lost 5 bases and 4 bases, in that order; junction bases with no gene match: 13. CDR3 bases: TGTGCCAGCAGCCCCCGGGACAGTGATTGGGGCTATGGCTACACCTTC. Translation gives CASSPRDSDWGYGYTF. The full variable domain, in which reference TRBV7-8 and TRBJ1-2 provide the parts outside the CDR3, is GAGVSQSPRYKVAKRGQDVALRCDPISGHVSLFWYQQALGQGPEFLTYFQNEAQLDKSGLPSDRFFAERPEGSVSTLKIQRTQQEDSAVYLCASSPRDSDWGYGYTFGSGTRLTVV.

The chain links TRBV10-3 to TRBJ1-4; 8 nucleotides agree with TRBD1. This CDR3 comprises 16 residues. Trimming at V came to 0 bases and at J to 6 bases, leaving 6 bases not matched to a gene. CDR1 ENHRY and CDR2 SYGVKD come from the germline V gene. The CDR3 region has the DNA TGTGCCATCAGTGAGTCCGGACAGGGCTGGGATGAAAAACTGTTTTTT. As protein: CAISESGQGWDEKLFF.

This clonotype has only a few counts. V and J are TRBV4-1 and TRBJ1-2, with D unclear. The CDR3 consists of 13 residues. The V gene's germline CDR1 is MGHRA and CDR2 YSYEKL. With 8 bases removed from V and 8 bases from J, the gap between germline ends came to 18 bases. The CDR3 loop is CASVDLETWGYTF. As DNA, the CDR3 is TGCGCCAGCGTCGACCTTGAAACTTGGGGCTACACCTTC.

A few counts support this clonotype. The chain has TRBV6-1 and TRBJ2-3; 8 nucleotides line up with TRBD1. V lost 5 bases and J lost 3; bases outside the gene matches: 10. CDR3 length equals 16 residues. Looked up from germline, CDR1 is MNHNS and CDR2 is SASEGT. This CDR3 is CASSSRSGGGTDTQYF. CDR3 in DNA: TGTGCCAGCAGTTCCCGTTCAGGGGGCGGTACAGATACGCAGTATTTT.

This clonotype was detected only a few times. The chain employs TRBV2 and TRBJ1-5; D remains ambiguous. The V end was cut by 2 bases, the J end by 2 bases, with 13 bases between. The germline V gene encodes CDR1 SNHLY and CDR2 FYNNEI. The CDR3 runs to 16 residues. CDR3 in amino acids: CASSERPVGGNQPQHF. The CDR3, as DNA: TGTGCCAGCAGTGAAAGGCCAGTCGGAGGCAATCAGCCCCAGCATTTT.

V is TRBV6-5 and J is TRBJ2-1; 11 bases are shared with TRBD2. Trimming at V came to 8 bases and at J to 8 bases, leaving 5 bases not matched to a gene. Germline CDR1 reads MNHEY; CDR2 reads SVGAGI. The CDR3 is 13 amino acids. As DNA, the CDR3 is TGTGCCAGCGGATTAGCGGGGGGGGATGAGCAGTTCTTC. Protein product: CASGLAGGDEQFF.

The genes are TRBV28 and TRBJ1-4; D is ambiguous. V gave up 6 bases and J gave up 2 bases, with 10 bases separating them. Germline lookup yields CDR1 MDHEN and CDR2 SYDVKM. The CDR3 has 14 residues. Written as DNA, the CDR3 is TGTGCCAGCAGCCCTATCTCCACTAATGAAAAACTGTTTTTT. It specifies CASSPISTNEKLFF.

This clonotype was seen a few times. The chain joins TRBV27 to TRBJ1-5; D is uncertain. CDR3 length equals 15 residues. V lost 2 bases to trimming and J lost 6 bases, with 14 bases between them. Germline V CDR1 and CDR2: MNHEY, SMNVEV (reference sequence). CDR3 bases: TGTGCCAGCAGTTTACGTATTGGGCGGTTTCAGCCCCAGCATTTT. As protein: CASSLRIGRFQPQHF.